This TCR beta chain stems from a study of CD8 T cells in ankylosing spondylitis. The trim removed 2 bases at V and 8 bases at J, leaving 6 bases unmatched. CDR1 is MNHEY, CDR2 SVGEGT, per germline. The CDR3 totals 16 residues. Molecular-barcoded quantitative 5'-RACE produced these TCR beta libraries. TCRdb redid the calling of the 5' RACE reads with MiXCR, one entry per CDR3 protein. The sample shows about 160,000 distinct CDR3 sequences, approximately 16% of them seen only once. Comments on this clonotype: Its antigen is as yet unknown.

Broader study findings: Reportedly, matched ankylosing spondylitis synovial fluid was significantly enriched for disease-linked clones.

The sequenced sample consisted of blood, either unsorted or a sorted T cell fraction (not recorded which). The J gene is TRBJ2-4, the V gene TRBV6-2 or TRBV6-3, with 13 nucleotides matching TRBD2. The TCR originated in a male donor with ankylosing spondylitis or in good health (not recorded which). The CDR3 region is CASSYGRTSGRDIQYF. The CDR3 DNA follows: TGTGCCAGCAGTTACGGCCGGACTAGCGGGAGAGACATTCAGTACTTC.